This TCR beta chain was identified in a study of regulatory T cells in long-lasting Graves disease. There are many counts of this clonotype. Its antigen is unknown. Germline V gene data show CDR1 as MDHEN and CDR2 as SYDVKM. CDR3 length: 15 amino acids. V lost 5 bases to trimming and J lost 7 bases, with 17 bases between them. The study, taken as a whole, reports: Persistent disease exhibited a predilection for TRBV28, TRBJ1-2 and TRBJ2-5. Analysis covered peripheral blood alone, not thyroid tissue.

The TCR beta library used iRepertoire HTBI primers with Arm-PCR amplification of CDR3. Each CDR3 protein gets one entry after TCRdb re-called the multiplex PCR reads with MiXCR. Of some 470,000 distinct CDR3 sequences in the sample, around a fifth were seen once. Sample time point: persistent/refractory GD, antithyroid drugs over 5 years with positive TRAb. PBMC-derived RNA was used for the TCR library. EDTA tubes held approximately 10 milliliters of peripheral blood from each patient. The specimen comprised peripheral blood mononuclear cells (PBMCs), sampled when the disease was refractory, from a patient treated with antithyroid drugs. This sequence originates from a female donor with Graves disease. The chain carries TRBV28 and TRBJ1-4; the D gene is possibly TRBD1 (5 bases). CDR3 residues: CASSKVQGSGEKLFF. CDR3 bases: TGTGCCAGCAGTAAGGTCCAGGGATCCGGTGAAAAACTGTTTTTT. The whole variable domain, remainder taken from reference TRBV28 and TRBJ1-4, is DVKVTQSSRYLVKRTGEKVFLECVQDMDHENMFWYRQDPGLGLRLIYFSYDVKMKEKGDIPEGYSVSREKKERFSLILESASTNQTSMYLCASSKVQGSGEKLFFGSGTQLSVL.